One sample yielded the 27 T cell receptor beta chains listed below, sequenced in a study of T cell responses to AZD1222 COVID-19 vaccine. Some clones are missing from TCRdb's copy, which holds only in-frame ones; the method was immunoSEQ multiplex PCR. This sample has 100,000 to 120,000 clones, with about 90% found just once. The sequencing used peripheral blood, collected 28 days after the second AZD1222 dose. The receptors were gathered from an adult who received the AZD1222 COVID-19 vaccine.

This chain joins TRBV5-1 and TRBJ1-3; D is perhaps TRBD1 (5 bases). CDR3 length: 16 residues. CDR1 SGHRS and CDR2 YFSETQ come from the germline V gene. Trimming stripped 0 bases from V and 4 bases from J, with 14 bases between. The CDR3 is CASSLAPGNAGNTIYF. CDR3 in DNA: TGCGCCAGCAGCTTGGCTCCAGGGAATGCGGGAAACACCATATATTTT. The entire variable domain, with the rest obtained from reference TRBV5-1 and TRBJ1-3, is as follows: KAGVTQTPRYLIKTRGQQVTLSCSPISGHRSVSWYQQTPGQGLQFLFEYFSETQRNKGNFPGRFSGRQFSNSRSEMNVSTLELGDSALYLCASSLAPGNAGNTIYFGEGSWLTVV.

This chain joins TRBV6-5 and TRBJ1-2; D not resolved. Trimming took 6 bases from V and 4 from J, leaving 12 bases between them. This CDR3 contains 13 residues. CDR1 and CDR2 (germline): MNHEY, SVGAGI. The CDR3 nucleotides are TGTGCCAGCAGACCCGGGATACTCTATGGCTACACCTTC. Translation: CASRPGILYGYTF.

This chain joins TRBV18 and TRBJ1-2; D is ambiguous. Trimming removed 1 base from V and 8 bases from J, with 14 bases in between. This CDR3 has 14 amino acids. The V gene's germline CDR1 is KGHSH and CDR2 LQKENI. The CDR3 DNA sequence: TGTGCCAGCTCACCACGAGGCCGTGAGGTCGGCTACACCTTC. This codes for CASSPRGREVGYTF.

This chain uses TRBV18 with TRBJ2-3, with 7 bases that match TRBD2. V gave up 0 bases and J gave up 0 bases; unmatched junction bases: 0. Germline lookup yields CDR1 KGHSH and CDR2 LQKENI. CDR3 size: 15 residues. The CDR3 coding sequence is TGTGCCAGCTCACCACCGGGACTAAGCACAGATACGCAGTATTTT. This encodes CASSPPGLSTDTQYF.

The rearrangement joins TRBV2 to TRBJ1-5; 7 bases map to TRBD1. The CDR3 sequence is 14 residues long. Germline assignment: CDR1 SNHLY and CDR2 FYNNEI. V was pared by 6 bases and J by 0 bases, with 2 bases of the junction left unmatched. Here the CDR3 DNA reads TGTGCCAGCAGGGGGACAGCTAGCAATCAGCCCCAGCATTTT. As protein: CASRGTASNQPQHF.

This clone appeared a few times. The chain employs TRBV21-1 and TRBJ2-7; TRBD2, the D gene given by the table, was not confirmed from the DNA. TRBV21-1 is given as a pseudogene. This CDR3 comprises 16 residues. As DNA, the CDR3 is TGTGCCAGCACCTCAGGAATACCACGAGCGGTATACGAGCAGTACTTC. Translation gives CASTSGIPRAVYEQYF.

CDR3: CASGISGANVLTF. The CDR3 nucleotides are TGTGCCAGCGGCATCTCTGGGGCCAACGTCCTGACTTTC. The rearrangement links TRBV12-3 or TRBV12-4 to TRBJ2-6, with D hard to call. The germline V and J ends were trimmed by 8 bases and 0 bases, with 5 bases remaining between them. The CDR3 spans 13 residues.

The J gene is TRBJ2-1, the V gene TRBV6-5; 10 bases line up with TRBD1. CDR3 size: 14 residues. The germline gives CDR1 MNHEY, CDR2 SVGAGI. Trimming removed 6 bases from V and 10 bases from J; junction bases left unmatched: 9. The CDR3 nucleotides read TGTGCCAGCAGACCCAGACAGGGGGCTGGGGAGCAGTTCTTC. Amino acid sequence: CASRPRQGAGEQFF.

CDR3 in DNA: TGTGCCAGCAGCCAACCTACCACAGGGAACTATGGCTACACCTTC. This translates into CASSQPTTGNYGYTF. The J gene is TRBJ1-2, the V gene TRBV3-1 (or the pseudogene TRBV3-2); tentatively, D is TRBD1 (6 bases). Trimming shortened V by 2 bases and J by 2 bases, and 12 bases separated the two germline ends. The CDR3 loop spans 15 amino acids. The germline CDR1 and CDR2 sequences are LGHDT and YNNKEL (reference sequence).

The chain combines TRBV4-1 with TRBJ1-3; D not resolved. V was clipped by 6 bases and J by 8 bases, with 17 bases between them. CDR1 and CDR2 (germline): MGHRA, YSYEKL. CDR3 length equals 14 residues. CDR3 sequence (DNA): TGCGCCAGCAGTCGGGGTTCCTTTGGGGACACCATATATTTT. Translating it yields CASSRGSFGDTIYF.

The gene calls are TRBV5-1 and TRBJ2-1; 10 positions match TRBD2. Germline V gives CDR1 SGHRS, CDR2 YFSETQ. The CDR3 is made up of 16 amino acids. Trimming took 3 bases from V and 4 from J; bases not matched to a gene: 7. The CDR3 nucleotides are TGCGCCAGCAGCTCTATAGCGGGGGGACCTTACAATGAGCAGTTCTTC. Protein: CASSSIAGGPYNEQFF.

The count of this clone is one. The chain is built from TRBV7-2 and TRBJ2-1; D is undetermined. Germline lookup yields CDR1 SGHTA and CDR2 FQGNSA. This CDR3 is 15 amino acids long. V shed 5 bases and J shed 7 bases, with 18 bases lying between them. The CDR3 spells CASSPPGSTVNEQFF. Here the CDR3 DNA reads TGTGCCAGCAGCCCCCCGGGCTCCACGGTTAATGAGCAGTTCTTC.

The V gene is TRBV19, the J gene TRBJ2-1, with D maybe TRBD2 (5 bases). CDR1 and CDR2 (germline): LNHDA, SQIVND (reference sequence). This CDR3 spans 13 amino acids. V lost 6 bases, J lost 8 bases, and 14 bases lay in between. CDR3 DNA sequence: TGTGCCAGTAGCACGGGCTCTAGCTATGAGCAGTTCTTC. Amino acids: CASSTGSSYEQFF. Full variable domain (missing parts from reference TRBV19 and TRBJ2-1): DGGITQSPKYLFRKEGQNVTLSCEQNLNHDAMYWYRQDPGQGLRLIYYSQIVNDFQKGDIAEGYSVSREKKESFPLTVTSAQKNPTAFYLCASSTGSSYEQFFGPGTRLTVL.

The chain links TRBV6-5 to TRBJ2-7; tentatively, D is TRBD1 or TRBD2 (5 bases each). The CDR3 consists of 13 residues. V lost 7 bases and J 3 bases, leaving 13 bases between the germline ends. In germline, CDR1 is MNHEY, CDR2 SVGAGI. This chain's CDR3 is CASMGETFYEQYF. In DNA form, the CDR3 reads TGTGCCAGCATGGGGGAAACCTTCTACGAGCAGTACTTC.

The V gene is TRBV6-5, the J gene TRBJ2-1; weak D call: TRBD1 (5 bases). CDR1 and CDR2 (germline): MNHEY, SVGAGI. The CDR3 is made up of 11 amino acids. The V end was cut by 6 bases, the J end by 8 bases, with 8 bases between. The CDR3 is CASSQQDEQFF. In DNA, the CDR3 is TGTGCCAGCAGCCAACAGGATGAGCAGTTCTTC.

This chain joins TRBV30 and TRBJ1-1, with D possibly being TRBD1 (6 bases). Germline V CDR1 and CDR2: GTSNPN, SVGIG (reference sequence). Deletions cut 3 bases from V and 6 bases from J, with 11 bases between. This CDR3 spans 12 amino acids. CDR3 in amino acids: CAWSMGASEAFF. CDR3 nucleotide sequence: TGTGCCTGGAGCATGGGGGCTTCTGAAGCTTTCTTT.

J is TRBJ1-4 and V is TRBV28; no clear D. Trimming removed 8 bases from V and 5 bases from J, with 12 bases in between. Germline V gene sequence: CDR1 MDHEN, CDR2 SYDVKM. This CDR3 contains 13 residues. CDR3 bases: TGTGCCAGCCGCGGCAGTAGAAATGAAAAACTGTTTTTT. This encodes CASRGSRNEKLFF.

The J gene is TRBJ2-5, the V gene TRBV25-1, with D possibly being TRBD2 (6 bases). Deletions cut 3 bases from V and 0 bases from J, with 8 bases between. This CDR3 is built from 14 residues. Per the germline V gene, CDR1 is MGHDK and CDR2 is SYGVNS. CDR3 protein: CASSDSGDQETQYF. CDR3 coding DNA: TGTGCCAGCAGTGATTCGGGGGACCAAGAGACCCAGTACTTC.

This chain links TRBV10-3 with TRBJ2-1; TRBD2 is a possible D gene (6 bases). This CDR3 has 16 residues. V lost 10 bases and J 0 bases, leaving 19 bases between the germline ends. Germline V lookup: CDR1 ENHRY, CDR2 SYGVKD. The CDR3 reads CASSRGVQPSYNEQFF. CDR3 in DNA: TGTGCCAGCTCGCGGGGTGTACAGCCCTCCTACAATGAGCAGTTCTTC.

This chain connects TRBV5-1 to TRBJ2-7, with 7 bases fitting TRBD2. There are 15 residues in the CDR3. V shed 0 bases and J 0 bases; nucleotides not matched to a gene: 3. Germline lookup yields CDR1 SGHRS and CDR2 YFSETQ. CDR3 amino acids: CASSLAAGISYEQYF. In DNA, the CDR3 is TGCGCCAGCAGCTTGGCAGCGGGGATCTCCTACGAGCAGTACTTC.

The chain carries TRBV10-3 and TRBJ2-7; D is possibly TRBD2 (6 bases). Germline CDR1 is ENHRY and CDR2 is SYGVKD. This CDR3 has 14 amino acids. Trimming pared 8 bases from V and 1 base from J, leaving 15 bases between. This CDR3 reads CAIAGGNRSYEQYF. Here the CDR3 DNA reads TGTGCCATCGCTGGGGGGAACCGATCCTACGAGCAGTACTTC.

V usage is TRBV3-1 (or the pseudogene TRBV3-2) and J usage is TRBJ2-3; possibly TRBD1 for D (6 bases). V was pared by 5 bases and J by 8 bases, with 17 bases between. The CDR3 loop spans 14 amino acids. Germline CDR1 is LGHDT and CDR2 is YNNKEL (reference sequence). As DNA, the CDR3 is TGTGCCAGCAGCGGAGGCAGGGGTTCTGTTACGCAGTATTTT. Translated, it gives CASSGGRGSVTQYF.

This clone is a singleton in its sample. The chain carries TRBV3-1 (or the pseudogene TRBV3-2) and TRBJ1-5; D gene ambiguous. The CDR3 loop spans 13 amino acids. From germline, CDR1 is LGHDT and CDR2 YNNKEL (reference sequence). Trimming removed 3 bases from V and 6 bases from J, with 9 bases in between. The CDR3 coding sequence is TGTGCCAGCAGCCACAGAGAGGGTCAGCCCCAGCATTTT. Protein product: CASSHREGQPQHF.

Note on this clone: An end of the junction does not agree with germline; a read error may underlie this. The CDR3 sequence: CASSPSGTGFERYF. DNA for the CDR3: TGTGCCAGCTCACCAAGCGGGACGGGTTTCGAGCGGTACTTC. The chain joins TRBV18 to TRBJ2-7; 7 nucleotides match TRBD2. This CDR3 contains 14 residues. Germline CDR1 and CDR2: KGHSH and LQKENI. The full variable domain, with the rest looked up from reference TRBV18 and TRBJ2-7, is NAGVMQNPRHLVRRRGQEARLRCSPMKGHSHVYWYRQLPEEGLKFMVYLQKENIIDESGMPKERFSAEFPKEGPSILRIQQVVRGDSAAYFCASSPSGTGFERYFGPGTRLTVT.

This clone was counted once. The chain has TRBV7-9 and TRBJ2-1, with 9 positions matching TRBD1. Germline loops: CDR1 SEHNR, CDR2 FQNEAQ (reference sequence). V lost 5 bases, J lost 3 bases, and 11 bases stayed unmatched. The CDR3 covers 17 residues. CDR3: CASSATDRGQVYNEQFF. In nucleotides, the CDR3 is TGTGCCAGCAGCGCTACGGACAGGGGCCAGGTCTACAATGAGCAGTTCTTC.

This clone was seen just once. The V gene is TRBV5-1, the J gene TRBJ2-1; TRBD1 matches 8 bases. This CDR3 contains 17 residues. Trimming cost V 5 bases and J 0 bases; bases outside gene matches: 10. The germline CDR1 and CDR2 sequences are SGHRS and YFSETQ. The DNA of the CDR3 is TGCGCCAGCAGGGACAGGGTAGATTTTAGCTCCTACAATGAGCAGTTCTTC. The encoded protein is CASRDRVDFSSYNEQFF.

The chain carries TRBV14 and TRBJ2-1, with 8 bases matching TRBD2. Germline CDR1 SGHDN, CDR2 FVKESK. Unmatched junction bases numbered 11, after V lost 10 bases and J lost 0 bases. The CDR3 is 16 residues long. The CDR3, as DNA: TGTGCCACCCGCCCCATAGCGGGAAGCTCCTACAATGAGCAGTTCTTC. This gives the protein CATRPIAGSSYNEQFF.